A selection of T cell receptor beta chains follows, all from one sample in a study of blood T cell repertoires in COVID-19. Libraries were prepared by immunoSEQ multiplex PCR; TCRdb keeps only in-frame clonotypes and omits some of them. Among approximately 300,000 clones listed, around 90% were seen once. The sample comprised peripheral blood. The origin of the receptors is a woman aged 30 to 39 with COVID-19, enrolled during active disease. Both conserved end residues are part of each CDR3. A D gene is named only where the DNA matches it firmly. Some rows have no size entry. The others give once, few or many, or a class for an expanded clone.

CDR3nt: TGTGCCAGCCTAGTGGGACAAAATAGCAATCAGCCCCAGCATTTT
CDR3aa: CASLVGQNSNQPQHF
v_gene: TRBV2
abundance: once
d_gene: NA
j_gene: TRBJ1-5
len: 15

CDR3nt: TGTGCCAGCAGTTACCTAGCGGGATTCCTATCCTACGAGCAGTACTTC
CDR3aa: CASSYLAGFLSYEQYF
v_gene: TRBV6-5
abundance: once
d_gene: TRBD2
j_gene: TRBJ2-7
len: 16

CDR3nt: TGCAGCGTTGAAACCATCCCGGGACAGGGTAGGGAGCAGTTCTTC
CDR3aa: CSVETIPGQGREQFF
v_gene: TRBV29-1
abundance: NA
d_gene: TRBD1
j_gene: TRBJ2-1
len: 15

CDR3nt: TGCGCCAGCAGCTTGGAACCTACAGGGTGGAACACTGAAGCTTTCTTT
CDR3aa: CASSLEPTGWNTEAFF
v_gene: TRBV5-1
abundance: few
d_gene: NA
j_gene: TRBJ1-1
len: 16

CDR3nt: TGTGCCAGCCGCCAGGCCGACACTGAAGCTTTCTTT
CDR3aa: CASRQADTEAFF
v_gene: TRBV25-1
abundance: NA
d_gene: NA
j_gene: TRBJ1-1
len: 12

CDR3nt: TGCGCCAGCAGCGAAATAGCGGGAGGCTACAATGAGCAGTTCTTC
CDR3aa: CASSEIAGGYNEQFF
v_gene: TRBV5-1
abundance: NA
d_gene: TRBD2
j_gene: TRBJ2-1
len: 15

CDR3nt: TGCGCCAGCAGCTTACACGGCGGGAGGAGCAATGAGCAGTTCTTC
CDR3aa: CASSLHGGRSNEQFF
v_gene: TRBV5-1
abundance: NA
d_gene: TRBD2
j_gene: TRBJ2-1
len: 15

CDR3nt: TGTGCCAGCAGCCAAGGTCAACAGGGGTACTCACCCCTCCACTTT
CDR3aa: CASSQGQQGYSPLHF
v_gene: TRBV14
abundance: NA
d_gene: TRBD1
j_gene: TRBJ1-6
len: 15

CDR3nt: TGTGCCAGTAGTGCGACTAGCGGGAGACGGTGGTACACCGGGGAGCTGTTTTTT
CDR3aa: CASSATSGRRWYTGELFF
v_gene: TRBV19
abundance: NA
d_gene: TRBD2
j_gene: TRBJ2-2
len: 18

CDR3nt: TGTGCCAGCAGCTTATCACAAAACAATGAGCAGTTCTTC
CDR3aa: CASSLSQNNEQFF
v_gene: TRBV7-2
abundance: NA
d_gene: NA
j_gene: TRBJ2-1
len: 13

CDR3nt: TGTGCCAGCAGCCGGGGGCCCTCCTACGAGCAGTACTTC
CDR3aa: CASSRGPSYEQYF
v_gene: TRBV6-2/TRBV6-3
abundance: NA
d_gene: NA
j_gene: TRBJ2-7
len: 13

CDR3nt: TGTGCCAGCAGTTTCCCGCAGGGGTGGGGTGAAAAACTGTTTTTT
CDR3aa: CASSFPQGWGEKLFF
v_gene: TRBV28
abundance: NA
d_gene: NA
j_gene: TRBJ1-4
len: 15

CDR3nt: TGTGCCAGCAGTGAAGAGGCGGCGGCTCTCACCTACGAGCAGTACTTC
CDR3aa: CASSEEAAALTYEQYF
v_gene: TRBV2
abundance: few
d_gene: NA
j_gene: TRBJ2-7
len: 16

CDR3nt: TGTGCCAGTAGCTACAGGGGGGGCACTGAAGCTTTCTTT
CDR3aa: CASSYRGGTEAFF
v_gene: TRBV19
abundance: NA
d_gene: TRBD1
j_gene: TRBJ1-1
len: 13

CDR3nt: TGCGCCAGCAGCTTGGCCCCGGAGGAATTCTCGCCTGGCTACACCTTC
CDR3aa: CASSLAPEEFSPGYTF
v_gene: TRBV5-1
abundance: NA
d_gene: NA
j_gene: TRBJ1-2
len: 16

CDR3nt: TGTGCCAGTAGTATAGGTCTGGCCCCTGAAAAACTGTTTTTT
CDR3aa: CASSIGLAPEKLFF
v_gene: TRBV19
abundance: once
d_gene: NA
j_gene: TRBJ1-4
len: 14

CDR3nt: TGCGCCAGCAACCCCGGGACAGGAGACAATGAGCAGTTCTTC
CDR3aa: CASNPGTGDNEQFF
v_gene: TRBV23-1
abundance: NA
d_gene: TRBD1
j_gene: TRBJ2-1
len: 14

CDR3nt: TGTGCCAGTAGTATATCCCCGGGAGGGTACAATGAGCAGTTCTTC
CDR3aa: CASSISPGGYNEQFF
v_gene: TRBV19
abundance: NA
d_gene: TRBD2
j_gene: TRBJ2-1
len: 15

CDR3nt: TGTGCCAGCAGTTTGGCAGCGGGAGGATCTAATGAGCAGTTCTTC
CDR3aa: CASSLAAGGSNEQFF
v_gene: TRBV28
abundance: NA
d_gene: TRBD2
j_gene: TRBJ2-1
len: 15

CDR3nt: TGTGCCAGCAGCCTCACGGACAGGGTCTATGGCTACACCTTC
CDR3aa: CASSLTDRVYGYTF
v_gene: TRBV21-1
abundance: NA
d_gene: NA
j_gene: TRBJ1-2
len: 14

CDR3nt: TGTGCCAGCAGTTTCGGATCAAAGCGTGAAAAACTGTTTTTT
CDR3aa: CASSFGSKREKLFF
v_gene: TRBV28
abundance: once
d_gene: NA
j_gene: TRBJ1-4
len: 14

CDR3nt: TGTGCCAGTAACCCCGGGGAGTGGACTGAAGCTTTCTTT
CDR3aa: CASNPGEWTEAFF
v_gene: TRBV19
abundance: NA
d_gene: NA
j_gene: TRBJ1-1
len: 13

CDR3nt: TGTGCCAGCAGTTTCAGGGGCGGGGAGCTGTTTTTT
CDR3aa: CASSFRGGELFF
v_gene: TRBV27
abundance: once
d_gene: NA
j_gene: TRBJ2-2
len: 12

CDR3nt: TGTGCCAGCAGCTGGGCTCCCGGAGGGGGGGGCTACGAGCAGTACTTC
CDR3aa: CASSWAPGGGGYEQYF
v_gene: TRBV28
abundance: NA
d_gene: NA
j_gene: TRBJ2-7
len: 16

CDR3nt: TGTGCCAGCAGCTCACCTACCGGGGCCCAGTACTTC
CDR3aa: CASSSPTGAQYF
v_gene: TRBV11-2
abundance: NA
d_gene: NA
j_gene: TRBJ2-5
len: 12

CDR3nt: TGTGCCACAAACCTGGGAGCTTTCCACGAGCAGTACTTC
CDR3aa: CATNLGAFHEQYF
v_gene: TRBV2
abundance: NA
d_gene: NA
j_gene: TRBJ2-7
len: 13

CDR3nt: TGTGCCAGAACAGGGCCGGTCGGGGTTGCGGCCAAAAACATTCAGTACTTC
CDR3aa: CARTGPVGVAAKNIQYF
v_gene: TRBV19
abundance: NA
d_gene: NA
j_gene: TRBJ2-4
len: 17

CDR3nt: TGTGCCATCAGTGGGGCGTGGAGAGCGGGCTACAATGAGCAGTTCTTC
CDR3aa: CAISGAWRAGYNEQFF
v_gene: TRBV10-3
abundance: NA
d_gene: NA
j_gene: TRBJ2-1
len: 16

CDR3nt: TGCGCCAGCAGCCAAGATACGGGGGGCTCCTACAATGAGCAGTTCTTC
CDR3aa: CASSQDTGGSYNEQFF
v_gene: TRBV4-1
abundance: once
d_gene: TRBD2
j_gene: TRBJ2-1
len: 16

CDR3nt: TGTGCCTGGAGTACGACAGGTAGCCATGAGCAGTTCTTC
CDR3aa: CAWSTTGSHEQFF
v_gene: TRBV30
abundance: NA
d_gene: NA
j_gene: TRBJ2-1
len: 13

CDR3nt: TGTGCCAGCAGTTTACTGGGGGGACCCTACGAGCAGTACTTC
CDR3aa: CASSLLGGPYEQYF
v_gene: TRBV28
abundance: NA
d_gene: NA
j_gene: TRBJ2-7
len: 14

CDR3nt: TGTGCCAGCAGGTCGGACAGGGCAGGTTCCTACGAGCAGTACTTC
CDR3aa: CASRSDRAGSYEQYF
v_gene: TRBV2
abundance: NA
d_gene: TRBD1
j_gene: TRBJ2-7
len: 15

CDR3nt: TGTGCCAGCAGTTACTCAGTTGGCAGGGGAGAAGAAAAACTGTTTTTT
CDR3aa: CASSYSVGRGEEKLFF
v_gene: TRBV6-5
abundance: NA
d_gene: NA
j_gene: TRBJ1-4
len: 16

CDR3nt: TGTGCCAGCAGCTCCCCCACTAGCTCAGATACGCAGTATTTT
CDR3aa: CASSSPTSSDTQYF
v_gene: TRBV7-3
abundance: once
d_gene: NA
j_gene: TRBJ2-3
len: 14

CDR3nt: TGTGCCAGCAGCCAACATGCTAAAAGCAATCAGCCCCAGCATTTT
CDR3aa: CASSQHAKSNQPQHF
v_gene: TRBV16
abundance: few
d_gene: NA
j_gene: TRBJ1-5
len: 15

CDR3nt: TGTGCCAGCAGCCGACAGAGCCAAAGTTTAGCGGGAGGGAGAGAGACCCAGTACTTC
CDR3aa: CASSRQSQSLAGGRETQYF
v_gene: TRBV7-9
abundance: NA
d_gene: TRBD2
j_gene: TRBJ2-5
len: 19

CDR3nt: TGCGCCAGCAGTGACGGAGGGCTGGAGGACGAGCAGTACTTC
CDR3aa: CASSDGGLEDEQYF
v_gene: TRBV10-1
abundance: NA
d_gene: NA
j_gene: TRBJ2-7
len: 14

CDR3nt: TGTGCCAGCAGTGAAGAAGCTAGCGGGAGTTACGAGCAGTACTTC
CDR3aa: CASSEEASGSYEQYF
v_gene: TRBV6-1
abundance: NA
d_gene: TRBD2
j_gene: TRBJ2-7
len: 15

CDR3nt: TGTGCCAGCAGCTCCGGGACAGTTGGAAACACCATATATTTT
CDR3aa: CASSSGTVGNTIYF
v_gene: TRBV7-2
abundance: NA
d_gene: TRBD1
j_gene: TRBJ1-3
len: 14